What follows describes a single T cell receptor beta chain. The source of the sample is a study of naive and memory T cell subsets. Sorting gates: effector memory CD45RA-CD27-, EMRA CD45RA+CD27-. Two oligonucleotides, mixed equimolar, formed the beta constant-region primer covering TRBC1 and TRBC2. Four rounds of PCR amplified the ligated cDNA using nested alpha and beta constant-region primers plus SP2. One entry per CDR3 protein results from TCRdb running MiXCR on the UMI-ligation and nested PCR reads. The sample shows 25,000 to 40,000 distinct CDR3 sequences, 18% of them seen only once. The CDR3 runs to 16 residues. Germline loops: CDR1 MNHNS, CDR2 SASEGT. Unmatched junction bases numbered 13, after V lost 7 bases and J lost 7 bases.

Sequencing was performed on effector memory CD4+ T cells from blood. Subset meaning: effector memory, CD45RA- CD27-. The chain couples TRBV6-1 to TRBJ2-1; TRBD2 agrees at 10 bases. The TCR sequence derives from a human donor in good health. The CDR3 is CASIIASGSAANEQFF. The DNA for the CDR3 is TGTGCCAGCATTATAGCTAGCGGGAGTGCTGCAAATGAGCAGTTCTTC.